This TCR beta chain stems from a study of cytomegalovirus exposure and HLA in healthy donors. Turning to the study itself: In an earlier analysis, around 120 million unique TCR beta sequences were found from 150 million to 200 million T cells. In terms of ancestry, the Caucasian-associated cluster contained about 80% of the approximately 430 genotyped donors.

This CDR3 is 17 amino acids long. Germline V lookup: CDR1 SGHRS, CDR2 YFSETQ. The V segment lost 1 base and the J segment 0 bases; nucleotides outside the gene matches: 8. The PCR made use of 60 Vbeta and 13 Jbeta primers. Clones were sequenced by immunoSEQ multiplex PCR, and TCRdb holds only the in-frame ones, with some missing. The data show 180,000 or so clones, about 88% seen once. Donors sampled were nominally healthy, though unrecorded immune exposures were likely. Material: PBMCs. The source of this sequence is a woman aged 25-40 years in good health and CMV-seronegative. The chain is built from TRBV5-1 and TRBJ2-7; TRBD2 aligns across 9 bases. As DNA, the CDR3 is TGCGCCAGCAGCTTGACTAGCGGGCGATTAAGCTCCTACGAGCAGTACTTC. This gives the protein CASSLTSGRLSSYEQYF.